Following are 17 T cell receptor beta chains from one sample sequenced in a study of brain T cells in children with intractable seizures. Assay: immunoSEQ multiplex PCR; the TCRdb copy retains only in-frame clones and omits some. The profile covers under 45,000 clones, with 80% to 95% appearing a single time and 5.5% to 7% taken by the ten largest. The specimen comprised peripheral blood, sampled at surgery. The receptors were sampled from a girl aged 2-10 years with tuberous sclerosis and intractable seizures.

The chain uses TRBV27 and TRBJ2-5; D perhaps matches TRBD1 (6 bases). CDR3 length equals 18 residues. Germline CDR1 and CDR2: MNHEY and SMNVEV (reference sequence). The V gene lost 6 bases and the J gene lost 2 bases, with 25 bases spanning the gap. The CDR3 bases are TGTGCCAGCAGCCCGATAACCTTACAGGGACCGGGGCAAGAGACCCAGTACTTC. Amino acids: CASSPITLQGPGQETQYF.

The J gene is TRBJ2-3, the V gene TRBV5-6; no firm D call. CDR1 SGHDT and CDR2 YYEEEE come from the germline V gene. The ends were cut back, 1 base at V and 5 bases at J, with 8 bases in the middle. There are 13 residues in the CDR3. The CDR3 protein is CASSLSRKDTQYF. CDR3 in DNA: TGTGCCAGCAGCTTGAGCAGGAAAGATACGCAGTATTTT.

There are a few counts of this clone. The chain couples TRBV6-1 to TRBJ2-7; the D call may be TRBD1 or TRBD2 (5 bases each). The CDR3 totals 14 residues. Germline CDR1 is MNHNS and CDR2 is SASEGT. The V and J ends lost 1 base and 8 bases respectively, with 15 bases between them. CDR3 DNA: TGTGCCAGCAGTGAAGGAGGGACGGTGTTGAAGCAGTACGTC. Translating it yields CASSEGGTVLKQYV.

This clone was counted only a few times. V is TRBV30 and J is TRBJ2-7; 8 bases line up with TRBD1. This CDR3 contains 15 residues. Looked up from germline, CDR1 is GTSNPN and CDR2 is SVGIG (reference sequence). After removal of 0 bases from V and 2 bases from J, the junction contained 6 bases not matched to a gene. Here the CDR3 reads CAWSVRQGLPYEQYF. Here the CDR3 DNA reads TGTGCCTGGAGTGTAAGACAGGGGCTTCCCTACGAGCAGTACTTC.

The CDR3 DNA follows: TGTGCCAGCAGCCAAGATTCCCGGACGACTAGAAAGACCCAGTACTTC. This sequence encodes CASSQDSRTTRKTQYF. The chain employs TRBV4-2 and TRBJ2-5; D perhaps matches TRBD2 (6 bases). Trimming left V 0 bases short and J 6 bases short, with 17 bases between. The CDR3 is made up of 16 amino acids. Germline-derived CDR1 and CDR2 are LGHNA and YNFKEQ.

The V and J genes are TRBV28 and TRBJ1-6; 8 bases align to TRBD1. The CDR3 spans 13 residues. V was clipped by 6 bases and J by 14 bases; unmatched bases: 9. The germline CDR1 and CDR2 sequences are MDHEN and SYDVKM. CDR3 DNA: TGTGCCAGCAGCTTACCGGACAGGGATTCCCTCCACTTT. Protein sequence: CASSLPDRDSLHF.

The chain recombines TRBV11-2 with TRBJ2-4, with D uncertain. The CDR3 is 16 residues long. The V and J ends lost 5 bases and 0 bases respectively, with 14 bases between them. Germline CDR1 reads SGHAT; CDR2 reads FQNNGV. The CDR3 DNA reads TGTGCCAGCAGCCGGTGGCGGAAGATAGCCAAAAACATTCAGTACTTC. Amino acids: CASSRWRKIAKNIQYF.

The chain employs TRBV7-2 and TRBJ1-6; possible D gene TRBD1, 6 bases. Germline values: CDR1 SGHTA, CDR2 FQGNSA. The CDR3 runs to 15 residues. V was trimmed by 3 bases and J by 10 bases, leaving 16 bases between them. The CDR3 sequence is CASSFRGAWESPLHF. CDR3 nucleotide sequence: TGTGCCAGCAGCTTTCGGGGGGCATGGGAATCACCCCTCCACTTT.

This rearrangement joins TRBV7-2 to TRBJ2-3; D ambiguous. CDR3 length: 16 amino acids. Germline V gene sequence: CDR1 SGHTA, CDR2 FQGNSA. Deletions cut 5 bases from V and 4 bases from J, with 19 bases between. CDR3 region: CASSPRARAGPDTQYF. The CDR3 bases are TGTGCCAGCAGCCCTCGCGCTCGAGCCGGCCCAGATACGCAGTATTTT.

CDR3 sequence: CASSEFEAGGFYEQYV. CDR3 nucleotides: TGTGCCAGCAGTGAGTTTGAAGCGGGGGGTTTCTACGAGCAGTACGTC. The V call is TRBV2, the J call TRBJ2-7; TRBD2 matches 9 bases. The germline V gene has CDR1 SNHLY and CDR2 FYNNEI. The V and J ends lost 3 bases and 3 bases, in that order; junction bases with no gene match: 9. The CDR3 sequence is 16 residues long.

The chain has TRBV19 and TRBJ2-1; perhaps TRBD2 as D (7 bases). The germline V gene encodes CDR1 LNHDA and CDR2 SQIVND (reference sequence). V lost 5 bases and J 4 bases, leaving 18 bases between the germline ends. CDR3 length: 16 residues. This chain's CDR3 is CASSSSIGGGYNEQFF. CDR3 sequence (DNA): TGTGCCAGTAGTTCCAGTATAGGGGGGGGATACAATGAGCAGTTCTTC.

The rearrangement joins TRBV10-1 to TRBJ2-7; 9 positions match TRBD1. Germline values: CDR1 WNHNN, CDR2 SYGVQD (reference sequence). This CDR3 has 14 residues. Germline trimming cut 1 base from V and 6 bases from J; bases unmatched to any gene: 4. Written as DNA, the CDR3 is TGCGCCAGCAGTGAGTTGGACAGGGGTAGCGAGCAGTACGTC. Its translation: CASSELDRGSEQYV.

V gene TRBV24-1 combines with J gene TRBJ2-3; D is undetermined. The CDR3 runs 12 residues. V was cut by 4 bases and J by 2 bases, with 3 bases left in between. Germline assignment: CDR1 KGHDR and CDR2 SFDVKD. CDR3 nucleotides: TGTGCCACCAGTGAATACACAGATACGCAGTATTTT. Its protein is CATSEYTDTQYF.

The chain joins TRBV24-1 to TRBJ1-2; a possible D gene is TRBD1 (6 bases). The CDR3 runs to 14 residues. The V end lost 4 bases, the J end lost 6 bases, and 14 bases lay between the germline ends. Germline CDR1 reads KGHDR; CDR2 reads SFDVKD. The CDR3 region is CATSESGDRDGYTF. CDR3 sequence (DNA): TGTGCCACCAGTGAATCAGGGGATAGGGATGGCTACACCTTC.

V gene TRBV2 combines with J gene TRBJ1-1; D remains unclear. The CDR3 runs to 10 residues. Trimming pared 0 bases from V and 9 bases from J, leaving 2 bases between. CDR1 and CDR2 (germline): SNHLY, FYNNEI. CDR3 amino acids: CASSEAQAFF. The CDR3 DNA sequence: TGTGCCAGCAGTGAAGCGCAAGCTTTCTTT.

V and J are TRBV4-2 and TRBJ1-3, with D maybe TRBD1 (6 bases). CDR1 is LGHNA, CDR2 YNFKEQ, per germline. The CDR3 is 15 amino acids. Trimming took off 0 bases at V and 3 bases at J, with 9 bases between the two ends. CDR3 DNA sequence: TGTGCCAGCAGCCAAGATCCACAGGGTGGAAACACCATATATTTT. Its protein is CASSQDPQGGNTIYF.

Concerning this clone: At one end, the junction sequence differs from germline, possibly due to a read error. This chain uses TRBV10-2 with TRBJ2-1; D possibly corresponds to TRBD1 (6 bases). The germline V gene has CDR1 WSHSY and CDR2 SAAADI. The CDR3 consists of 13 residues. The CDR3 DNA reads TGCGCCACCAGTGTAGGGGGATACAATGAGCAGTTCTTC. This codes for CATSVGGYNEQFF.